A single sample gave rise to the 8 T cell receptor beta chains below, sequenced in a study of identical twins (dated by TCRdb to 2016 to 2018). Library prep was done by 5' RACE. Sequenced using an Illumina HiSeq 2000. TCRdb's own reprocessing of the public reads used fastp at Q25 and MiXCR and kept productive beta chains. Every distinct CDR3 protein forms one entry, paired with its most common genes and DNA. This sample comprises around 500,000 distinct CDR3 sequences, 12% to 15% of them detected only once. The ten largest make up approximately 0.52% of the sample. The same sample was also used in a study of yellow fever vaccine responses in identical twins.

Material: CD4+ T cells sorted from blood. All receptors derive from a woman aged 18 to 35 in good health.

This clonotype appeared many times. V and J are TRBV20-1 and TRBJ2-1; 7 bases agree with TRBD1. This CDR3 is 14 amino acids long. Germline V CDR1 and CDR2: DFQATT, SNEGSKA (reference sequence). V lost 6 bases to trimming and J lost 0 bases; unmatched junction nucleotides: 5. CDR3 nucleotide sequence: TGCAGTGCAAACAGGGGCCCCTCCTACAATGAGCAGTTCTTC. It encodes CSANRGPSYNEQFF.

The rearrangement links TRBV19 to TRBJ2-1, with TRBD2 identical over 9 bases. Trimming at V came to 4 bases and at J to 9 bases, leaving 10 bases not matched to a gene. Germline CDR1 LNHDA, CDR2 SQIVND (reference sequence). The CDR3 is 15 residues long. CDR3: CASSKVDSGSVEQFF. CDR3 sequence (DNA): TGTGCCAGTAGTAAGGTCGATAGCGGGAGTGTTGAGCAGTTCTTC.

The chain is built from TRBV7-3 and TRBJ2-3; 9 nucleotides line up with TRBD2. The CDR3 has 15 residues. V trimming: 3 bases; J trimming: 2 bases; junction bases outside the gene matches: 3. Germline CDR1 SGHTA, CDR2 FQGTGA. The CDR3 loop is CASSFLAGTTDTQYF. The CDR3 DNA reads TGTGCCAGCAGCTTTCTAGCGGGAACCACAGATACGCAGTATTTT.

The chain links TRBV6-1 to TRBJ1-2; 8 bases agree with TRBD1. V lost 5 bases to trimming and J lost 0 bases; unmatched junction nucleotides: 2. The CDR3 totals 14 residues. Germline-derived CDR1 and CDR2 are MNHNS and SASEGT. As DNA, the CDR3 is TGTGCCAGCAGTACAGGGGGAGCTAACTATGGCTACACCTTC. Translating it yields CASSTGGANYGYTF.

This clonotype was detected only a few times. The chain joins TRBV20-1 to TRBJ2-3; D might be TRBD2 (6 bases). Between the trimmed V and J ends, which lost 1 base and 1 base, there was a span of 15 bases. The germline gives CDR1 DFQATT, CDR2 SNEGSKA (reference sequence). The CDR3 has 16 amino acids. The CDR3 loop is CSARVGTPGGTDTQYF. The CDR3 DNA is TGCAGTGCTAGAGTCGGCACGCCGGGGGGCACAGATACGCAGTATTTT.

This clonotype appeared a few times. The chain has TRBV14 and TRBJ1-6; 8 bases agree with TRBD1. The CDR3 runs 14 residues. The ends lost 8 bases at V and 8 bases at J; junction bases unmatched: 8. The germline V gene has CDR1 SGHDN and CDR2 FVKESK. The CDR3 DNA reads TGTGCCAGCCGGACAGGGATGTGGCATTCACCCCTCCACTTT. It translates to CASRTGMWHSPLHF.

This clonotype appeared many times. The chain combines TRBV11-1 with TRBJ2-2, with a possible D match to TRBD2 (6 bases). The germline gives CDR1 SGHAT, CDR2 FQDESV (reference sequence). The CDR3 has 14 residues. V lost 6 bases, J lost 4 bases, and 12 bases lay in between. CDR3: CASRRTGGTGELFF. CDR3 DNA sequence: TGTGCCAGCAGACGGACCGGGGGCACCGGGGAGCTGTTTTTT.

The gene calls are TRBV5-1 and TRBJ1-1; weak D call: TRBD1 (6 bases). Trimming removed 3 bases from V and 1 base from J, with 13 bases in between. This CDR3 has 15 residues. From germline, CDR1 is SGHRS and CDR2 YFSETQ. Written as DNA, the CDR3 is TGCGCCAGCAGCTGGGGGGCGGGGGAGAACACTGAAGCTTTCTTT. Translated: CASSWGAGENTEAFF.